The source of this T cell receptor beta chain is a study of blood T cell repertoires in COVID-19. This clone was seen many times. Some clones are missing from TCRdb's copy, which holds only in-frame ones; the method was immunoSEQ multiplex PCR. The sample carries 150,000 to 200,000 clones, 84% recorded once. This TCR was recovered from a woman aged 70-85 years with COVID-19, enrolled during active disease. The sequenced material came from peripheral blood.

The CDR3 reads CASRTGSLTEAFF. The DNA of the CDR3 is TGTGCCAGCAGGACGGGGTCCCTTACTGAAGCTTTCTTT. The chain couples TRBV28 to TRBJ1-1; D ambiguous. V was trimmed by 6 bases and J by 5 bases, leaving 13 bases between them. CDR3 length: 13 amino acids. Germline V gives CDR1 MDHEN, CDR2 SYDVKM.